This T cell receptor beta chain was recorded in a study of Ad26.COV2.S vaccination and SARS-CoV-2 variants. Points from the study as a whole: Substantial breadth was reported for post-vaccination spike-specific CD8+ and CD4+ T cells.

Germline V CDR1 and CDR2: MNHNY, SVGAGI (reference sequence). Trimming stripped 2 bases from V and 6 bases from J, with 8 bases between. The CDR3 is made up of 12 amino acids. TCRdb keeps only in-frame clones here, not all; method: immunoSEQ multiplex PCR. Of around 320,000 clones in the sample, around 87% were seen once. Regarding this clone: The antigen is undetermined.

The treatment was: roughly 18 received Ad26.COV2.S at low or high dose, single or two shots; 5 received placebo; per-sample allocation not given. Day 63 after the first injection of vaccine or placebo was the sampling time. Within Boston, the person who donated was an adult of 18-55 years. Vaccine was an Ad26 vector expressing Wuhan-strain SARS-CoV-2 spike. The chain is built from TRBV6-6 and TRBJ2-7; no clear D. Sample: peripheral blood, taken in a trial of Ad26.COV2.S vaccine versus placebo. This TCR was recovered from a person between 18 and 65 years old who received the Ad26.COV2.S COVID-19 vaccine or a placebo. CDR3 loop: CASSYPSGEQYF. The DNA for the CDR3 is TGTGCCAGCAGTTACCCCTCCGGCGAGCAGTACTTC.